Here is one TCR beta chain with its context. Its antigen is unknown. Germline V gives CDR1 DFQATT, CDR2 SNEGSKA (reference sequence). Unmatched junction bases numbered 6, after V lost 3 bases and J lost 3 bases. There are 14 residues in the CDR3. This entry comes from a study of T-cell memory formation after mild COVID-19. Study findings and constraints: CM and EM subsets held most contracting CD4+ clones; EMRA held CD8+ ones.

TCRdb re-called the 5' RACE reads through MiXCR, storing one row per CDR3 protein. This table has 270,000 or so distinct CDR3 sequences, roughly 18% appearing once. This TCR came from a man aged 18-30 years who had mild COVID-19 (a few samples of this study predate the infection). Cell type and time point are not known. The sequenced sample consisted of PBMCs or a T cell subset sorted from them (not recorded which). This chain joins TRBV20-1 and TRBJ2-3, with TRBD1 identical over 7 bases. The CDR3 protein is CSASRGWETDTQYF. The CDR3 DNA reads TGCAGTGCTAGCAGGGGGTGGGAAACAGATACGCAGTATTTT.